This T cell receptor (beta chain) is drawn from a study of T cell responses to AZD1222 COVID-19 vaccine. The CDR3 loop spans 16 amino acids. The germline gives CDR1 MGHDK, CDR2 SYGVNS. V shed 6 bases, J shed 0 bases, and the junction held 6 bases outside the gene matches. The table came from immunoSEQ multiplex PCR; TCRdb's copy has only in-frame clones and leaves some out. Of some 200,000 clones in the sample, about 92% were seen once. Sequenced material: peripheral blood, taken 28 days after the second dose of the MenACWY control vaccine. The gene calls are TRBV25-1 and TRBJ1-3; 9 nucleotides line up with TRBD1. The receptor was isolated from an adult who received the MenACWY meningococcal vaccine as a control. The CDR3 nucleotides read TGTGCCAGCAGGGGGGACAGGGCGTACTCTGGAAACACCATATATTTT. The encoded protein is CASRGDRAYSGNTIYF.